A selection of T cell receptor beta chains follows, all from one sample in a study of blood T cell repertoires in COVID-19. The table came from immunoSEQ multiplex PCR; TCRdb's copy has only in-frame clones and leaves some out. The sample has hundreds of thousands of clones; around nine tenths are singletons. The source material was PBMCs or T cells enriched from blood (not recorded which). These receptor sequences come from a woman aged 60-75 years in a cohort exposed to, infected with or recovered from COVID-19 (not recorded which). The CDR3 runs from the conserved cysteine through the conserved F or W. D genes are given only for firm matches. Some rows have no size entry. The others give once, few or many, or a class for an expanded clone.

TRBJ2-7 NA TRBD1 TRBV24-1 CATSDPGTGGRNEQYF TGTGCCACCAGTGATCCAGGGACAGGGGGCCGGAACGAGCAGTACTTC
TRBJ2-5 NA NA TRBV24-1 CATSGGGGGETQYF TGTGCCACCAGTGGGGGGGGCGGCGGTGAGACCCAGTACTTC
TRBJ1-6 NA TRBD1 TRBV2 CASEPGQGPSPLHF TGTGCCAGCGAACCGGGACAGGGACCTTCACCCCTCCACTTT
TRBJ1-2 NA NA TRBV2 CASSEHLTGGYGYTF TGTGCCAGCAGTGAGCATTTGACAGGCGGGTATGGCTACACCTTC
TRBJ2-2 NA TRBD2 TRBV5-1 CASGLAGDTGELFF TGCGCCAGCGGACTAGCGGGAGACACCGGGGAGCTGTTTTTT
TRBJ2-7 NA TRBD2 TRBV7-2 CASSLTPAGLLNYEQYF TGTGCCAGCAGCTTAACCCCAGCGGGACTCCTAAACTACGAGCAGTACTTC
TRBJ2-3 NA TRBD2 TRBV6-4 CASSGLAGPDTQYF TGTGCCAGCAGTGGGCTAGCGGGGCCAGATACGCAGTATTTT
TRBJ2-7 NA NA TRBV29-1 CSVVRESYEQYF TGCAGCGTTGTCAGGGAATCCTACGAGCAGTACTTC
TRBJ2-3 NA TRBD2 TRBV7-9 CASSLGTSGTTDTQYF TGTGCCAGCAGCCTCGGGACTAGCGGCACCACAGATACGCAGTATTTT
TRBJ2-7 NA TRBD2 TRBV2 CASTELAGSSYEQYF TGTGCCAGTACCGAACTAGCGGGGAGCTCCTACGAGCAGTACTTC
TRBJ2-7 NA NA TRBV11-3 CASSFSRGSEQYF TGTGCCAGCAGCTTCTCCAGGGGAAGCGAGCAGTACTTC
TRBJ1-3 once TRBD1 TRBV30 CAWSGTGSTRFAGSGNTIYF TGTGCCTGGAGTGGGACAGGGTCTACCCGTTTTGCAGGTTCTGGAAACACCATATATTTT
TRBJ2-1 NA NA TRBV19 CASSIAPSGRRNEQFF TGTGCCAGTAGTATAGCTCCCAGCGGTCGGCGGAATGAGCAGTTCTTC
TRBJ1-3 NA NA TRBV6-5 CASNSQNTIYF TGTGCCAGCAACAGTCAAAACACCATATATTTT
TRBJ1-1 NA TRBD1 TRBV7-9 CASSWGTAYPPNTEAFF TGTGCCAGCAGCTGGGGGACAGCCTATCCACCGAACACTGAAGCTTTCTTT
TRBJ2-2 NA TRBD1 TRBV6-5 CASSSDRESQVGELFF TGTGCCAGCAGTTCCGACAGGGAGAGTCAGGTCGGGGAGCTGTTTTTT
TRBJ2-1 NA TRBD1 TRBV5-1 CASSLAGGQGDEQFF TGCGCCAGCAGCTTGGCAGGTGGGCAGGGGGATGAGCAGTTCTTC
TRBJ1-5 NA NA TRBV5-6 CASSSVRDSNQPQHF TGTGCCAGCAGCTCTGTGAGGGATAGCAATCAGCCCCAGCATTTT
TRBJ1-1 NA TRBD1 TRBV19 CASRQGRYTEAFF TGTGCCAGTAGACAGGGGCGGTACACTGAAGCTTTCTTT
TRBJ2-2 NA NA TRBV24-1 CATSERFPGQFFNTGELFF TGTGCCACCAGTGAACGTTTCCCCGGACAGTTTTTCAACACCGGGGAGCTGTTTTTT
TRBJ2-3 NA TRBD1 TRBV24-1 CATRGTGSADTQYF TGTGCCACCAGGGGGACAGGGTCGGCAGATACGCAGTATTTT
TRBJ2-3 NA NA TRBV5-1 CASSLYGRASSTDTQYF TGCGCCAGCAGCTTGTACGGCAGGGCGTCTAGCACAGATACGCAGTATTTT
TRBJ2-1 NA NA TRBV10-3 CASGRDSYNEQFF TGTGCCTCAGGGCGAGATTCCTACAATGAGCAGTTCTTC
TRBJ2-3 once TRBD2 TRBV5-1 CASSLRVAGVTDTQYF TGCGCCAGCAGCTTGAGGGTAGCGGGAGTAACAGATACGCAGTATTTT
TRBJ2-2 NA NA TRBV27 CASSLVQVGSTGELFF TGTGCCAGCAGTTTGGTACAGGTCGGGTCGACCGGGGAGCTGTTTTTT
TRBJ1-1 NA NA TRBV28 CASSPVGTGIEAFF TGTGCCAGCAGTCCAGTTGGCACCGGGATTGAAGCTTTCTTT
TRBJ1-5 once NA TRBV2 CASMDGRGDKVGNQPQHF TGTGCCAGCATGGATGGCAGGGGCGATAAGGTAGGCAATCAGCCCCAGCATTTT
TRBJ1-1 once TRBD1 TRBV28 CASSSGQPNTEAFF TGTGCCAGCAGTTCGGGACAGCCGAACACTGAAGCTTTCTTT
TRBJ2-3 NA NA TRBV7-9 CASSLQGPSTDTQYF TGTGCCAGCAGCTTACAGGGGCCTAGCACAGATACGCAGTATTTT
TRBJ1-4 NA NA TRBV28 CASTSEGKSMKLFF TGTGCCAGCACCTCGGAGGGGAAGAGCATGAAACTGTTTTTT
TRBJ2-7 NA NA TRBV7-2 CASSPFFGGINEQYF TGTGCCAGCAGCCCGTTTTTCGGGGGTATCAACGAGCAGTACTTC
TRBJ1-4 NA NA TRBV19 CASSISSATNEKLFF TGTGCCAGTAGTATAAGCTCTGCAACTAATGAAAAACTGTTTTTT
TRBJ2-1 NA TRBD2 TRBV10-3 CAISGARVQQGLAGDNEQFF TGTGCCATCAGTGGGGCTCGTGTACAGCAGGGACTAGCGGGAGACAATGAGCAGTTCTTC
TRBJ1-3 NA TRBD1 TRBV9 CASSPDSGGSGNTIYF TGTGCCAGCAGCCCAGATTCAGGGGGATCAGGAAACACCATATATTTT
TRBJ2-7 NA TRBD1 TRBV6-2/TRBV6-3 CASSLDRGYEQYF TGTGCCAGCAGTTTGGACAGGGGCTACGAGCAGTACTTC
TRBJ2-1 NA TRBD1 TRBV6-5 CASTLDRGVSNEQFF TGTGCCAGCACCCTAGACAGGGGGGTTTCCAATGAGCAGTTCTTC
TRBJ2-7 NA TRBD1 TRBV29-1 CSVGRDSSYEQYF TGCAGCGTTGGCCGGGACAGCTCCTACGAGCAGTACTTC
TRBJ1-1 NA NA TRBV25-1 CASSEYGGGSMNTEAFF TGTGCCAGCAGTGAATACGGGGGGGGCTCCATGAACACTGAAGCTTTCTTT
TRBJ2-1 few TRBD2 TRBV27 CASSFPSGRGNEQFF TGTGCCAGCAGTTTCCCAAGCGGGAGGGGGAATGAGCAGTTCTTC
TRBJ1-5 NA NA TRBV5-1 CASSLNGGNQPQHF TGCGCCAGCAGCCTAAACGGAGGGAATCAGCCCCAGCATTTT